Below, 32 T cell receptor beta chains from the same sample are listed, as sequenced in a study of beta chain features in type 1 diabetes. The entirety of the isolated RNA underwent reverse transcription, so expressed TCRB transcripts were sequenced. The repertoire was sequenced with immunoSEQ multiplex PCR; TCRdb's copy has only in-frame clones and lacks some. The sample has about half a million clones, 25% to 35% seen once. Sequenced input: naive CD4+ T cells from blood. The receptor set was obtained from a man in his late teens or twenties in good health.

The chain joins TRBV5-1 to TRBJ2-2; D ambiguous. The CDR3 is made up of 15 amino acids. Germline loops: CDR1 SGHRS, CDR2 YFSETQ. Trimming took off 6 bases at V and 1 base at J, with 13 bases between the two ends. The CDR3 coding sequence is TGCGCCAGCACCGTAGATGGCGGGAACACCGGGGAGCTGTTTTTT. Its protein product is CASTVDGGNTGELFF.

A few counts support this clone. The chain uses TRBV9 and TRBJ2-1; D possibly corresponds to TRBD1 (6 bases). The V and J ends lost 6 bases and 0 bases respectively, with 10 bases between them. Germline V CDR1 and CDR2: SGDLS, YYNGEE. This CDR3 contains 14 residues. CDR3 loop: CASTQGGSYNEQFF. As DNA, the CDR3 is TGTGCCAGCACCCAAGGGGGCTCCTACAATGAGCAGTTCTTC.

About this clone itself: Other DNA sequences of this sample code for an identical CDR3. The chain is built from TRBV18 and TRBJ2-7; no firm D call. Germline assignment: CDR1 KGHSH and CDR2 LQKENI. Trimming removed 3 bases from V and 2 bases from J, with 8 bases in between. The CDR3 length is 13 residues. In nucleotides, the CDR3 is TGTGCCAGCTCACCCGGCCCGACCTACGAGCAGTACTTC. Residues: CASSPGPTYEQYF. The whole variable domain, remainder taken from reference TRBV18 and TRBJ2-7, is NAGVMQNPRHLVRRRGQEARLRCSPMKGHSHVYWYRQLPEEGLKFMVYLQKENIIDESGMPKERFSAEFPKEGPSILRIQQVVRGDSAAYFCASSPGPTYEQYFGPGTRLTVT.

As concerns this clone: A much larger clone sits a single nucleotide away, making a read error possible. Other DNA sequences in the same sample also yield this CDR3. The chain has TRBV6-6 and TRBJ2-7; D unclear. Trimming removed 6 bases from V and 0 bases from J, with 3 bases in between. Germline values: CDR1 MNHNY, CDR2 SVGAGI (reference sequence). This CDR3 region has 11 residues. In DNA form, the CDR3 reads TGTGCCAGCAGCCCCTCCTACGAGCAGTACTTC. This sequence encodes CASSPSYEQYF.

The CDR3 loop reads CASSRDRAAPQHF. DNA of the CDR3: TGTGCCAGCAGCCGGGACAGGGCCGCGCCCCAGCATTTT. V is TRBV5-6 and J is TRBJ1-5; TRBD1 aligns across 9 bases. Germline values: CDR1 SGHDT, CDR2 YYEEEE. V dropped 4 bases and J dropped 9; count of bases not matched to a gene: 5. The CDR3 loop spans 13 amino acids.

The chain carries TRBV7-9 and TRBJ2-1; 7 bases agree with TRBD2. The CDR3 length is 16 residues. The ends lost 3 bases at V and 8 bases at J; junction bases unmatched: 13. The germline V gene has CDR1 SEHNR and CDR2 FQNEAQ (reference sequence). The CDR3 bases are TGTGCCAGCAGCTTCCGAAGCCGGGACTACCCCCATGAGCAGTTCTTC. Encoded protein: CASSFRSRDYPHEQFF.

The V gene is TRBV19, the J gene TRBJ2-2; D call uncertain. The CDR3 covers 14 residues. Germline loops: CDR1 LNHDA, CDR2 SQIVND (reference sequence). Between the trimmed V and J ends, which lost 7 bases and 2 bases, there was a span of 11 bases. The CDR3 DNA follows: TGTGCCAGTATGAACACGATTAACACCGGGGAGCTGTTTTTT. Its translation is CASMNTINTGELFF.

J is TRBJ2-1 and V is TRBV7-2, with 12 bases lining up with TRBD2. The length of the CDR3 is 15 residues. CDR1 is SGHTA and CDR2 is FQGNSA in the germline V gene. The ends lost 5 bases at V and 10 bases at J; junction bases unmatched: 9. The CDR3 spells CASSPPSGRAVEQFF. The CDR3 DNA reads as TGTGCCAGCAGCCCGCCTAGCGGGAGGGCCGTAGAGCAGTTCTTC.

The CDR3 here is CASSQDTRADRQETQYF. Written as DNA, the CDR3 is TGCGCCAGCAGCCAAGATACTCGCGCGGACCGCCAAGAGACCCAGTACTTC. The chain combines TRBV4-1 with TRBJ2-5; no reliable D call. Germline assignment: CDR1 MGHRA and CDR2 YSYEKL. Between the trimmed V and J ends, which lost 0 bases and 1 base, there was a span of 15 bases. CDR3 length equals 17 residues.

This clone has a handful of counts. The chain combines TRBV29-1 with TRBJ2-1, with D perhaps TRBD2 (6 bases). CDR1 SQVTM and CDR2 ANQGSEA come from the germline V gene. CDR3 length: 11 amino acids. Trimming removed 4 bases from V and 7 bases from J, with 8 bases in between. The CDR3: CSVGGGNEQFF. CDR3 DNA: TGCAGCGTTGGAGGAGGGAATGAGCAGTTCTTC.

This clone occurred a few times. This chain joins TRBV30 and TRBJ1-5; 8 nucleotides match TRBD1. This CDR3 spans 14 amino acids. J was trimmed by 6 bases and V by 5 bases; bases with no gene match: 9. Germline V gene data show CDR1 as GTSNPN and CDR2 as SVGIG (reference sequence). CDR3 coding DNA: TGTGCCTGGCCCGGGACAGGTATTTCTCAGCCCCAGCATTTT. It translates to CAWPGTGISQPQHF.

This clone has more than one count but fewer than ten. This sequence joins TRBV30 and TRBJ2-1; no firm D call. Germline values: CDR1 GTSNPN, CDR2 SVGIG (reference sequence). This CDR3 spans 13 amino acids. The V gene lost 2 bases and the J gene lost 3 bases, with 8 bases spanning the gap. The CDR3, as DNA: TGTGCCTGGAGTCTTGGACGCTACAATGAGCAGTTCTTC. This translates into CAWSLGRYNEQFF.

Of note for this clone: The sample contains more than one DNA sequence encoding this CDR3. The chain is built from TRBV30 and TRBJ1-2; no firm D call. The CDR3 contains 13 residues. V lost 2 bases and J 0 bases, leaving 7 bases between the germline ends. Germline loops: CDR1 GTSNPN, CDR2 SVGIG (reference sequence). Here the CDR3 reads CAWSPGANYGYTF. CDR3 DNA sequence: TGTGCCTGGAGTCCGGGAGCTAACTATGGCTACACCTTC.

V gene TRBV30 combines with J gene TRBJ2-3, with D tentatively TRBD2 (6 bases). The ends were cut back, 4 bases at V and 0 bases at J, with 11 bases in the middle. Germline V gene sequence: CDR1 GTSNPN, CDR2 SVGIG (reference sequence). CDR3 length: 14 amino acids. CDR3 amino acids: CAWTRGRSTDTQYF. The CDR3 region has the DNA TGTGCCTGGACTCGGGGGAGAAGCACAGATACGCAGTATTTT. Together with reference TRBV30 and TRBJ2-3, the CDR3 gives the full variable domain: SQTIHQWPATLVQPVGSPLSLECTVEGTSNPNLYWYRQAAGRGLQLLFYSVGIGQISSEVPQNLSASRPQDRQFILSSKKLLLSDSGFYLCAWTRGRSTDTQYFGPGTRLTVL.

The genes are TRBV11-2 and TRBJ2-1, with D uncertain. Germline-derived CDR1 and CDR2 are SGHAT and FQNNGV. V was shortened by 0 bases and J by 4 bases, with 10 bases between the two germline ends. The CDR3 length is 15 residues. CDR3 sequence reads: CASSLEGKGYNEQFF. For the CDR3, the DNA is TGTGCCAGCAGCTTAGAAGGGAAGGGTTACAATGAGCAGTTCTTC.

This clone was seen more than once but under ten times. V usage is TRBV14 and J usage is TRBJ2-4; D uncertain. CDR1 is SGHDN and CDR2 is FVKESK in the germline V gene. The CDR3 is 15 amino acids. V gave up 3 bases and J gave up 1 base, with 10 bases separating them. The CDR3 sequence is CASSHRTAAKNIQYF. The CDR3 bases are TGTGCCAGCAGCCACCGTACTGCCGCCAAAAACATTCAGTACTTC.

The chain joins TRBV30 to TRBJ2-3; tentative D call: TRBD1 (5 bases). The CDR3 is made up of 16 amino acids. The germline V gene has CDR1 GTSNPN and CDR2 SVGIG (reference sequence). With 2 bases removed from V and 4 bases from J, the gap between germline ends came to 19 bases. CDR3 DNA: TGTGCCTGGAGTAAAGGCCGGCAGGGCAAGGCAGATACGCAGTATTTT. It encodes CAWSKGRQGKADTQYF.

This clone has only one observation. CDR3 nucleotide sequence: TGCGCCAGCAGCTTGGACAGGGCAGTAACCTACGAGCAGTACTTC. It encodes CASSLDRAVTYEQYF. This chain links TRBV5-1 with TRBJ2-7; weak D call: TRBD1 (6 bases). V lost 0 bases, J lost 2 bases, and 12 bases lay in between. The CDR3 extends over 15 amino acids. Per germline, CDR1 SGHRS and CDR2 YFSETQ.

As to this clone: Other nucleotide sequences from this sample produce the same CDR3. This sequence joins TRBV20-1 and TRBJ2-1; no clear D. The V gene's germline CDR1 is DFQATT and CDR2 SNEGSKA (reference sequence). CDR3 size: 11 residues. Trimming removed 3 bases at V and 10 bases at J, with 10 bases between. CDR3 coding DNA: TGCAGTGCTAGTGGGGTAAACGAGCAGTTCTTC. Its translation: CSASGVNEQFF.

This clone was observed a few times. CDR3: CASSIGQGSTGELFF. In DNA form, the CDR3 reads TGTGCCAGCAGCATCGGACAGGGGAGCACCGGGGAGCTGTTTTTT. The chain couples TRBV5-6 to TRBJ2-2; 9 positions agree with TRBD1. The CDR3 loop spans 15 amino acids. V shed 4 bases and J 4 bases; nucleotides not matched to a gene: 5. Germline values: CDR1 SGHDT, CDR2 YYEEEE.

This clone turned up a few times. The rearrangement joins TRBV5-1 to TRBJ2-3, with D perhaps TRBD2 (5 bases). V was cut by 7 bases and J by 4 bases, with 13 bases left in between. The CDR3 loop spans 13 amino acids. Germline CDR1 is SGHRS and CDR2 is YFSETQ. The CDR3 bases are TGCGCCAGCCAACTAGTCCCCCCAGATACGCAGTATTTT. It encodes CASQLVPPDTQYF.

The genes are TRBV7-2 and TRBJ2-7; TRBD1 might be the D (6 bases). The ends were cut back, 4 bases at V and 1 base at J, with 8 bases in the middle. The CDR3 extends over 13 amino acids. Per germline, CDR1 SGHTA and CDR2 FQGNSA. The CDR3 is CASSSTGSYEQYF. DNA for the CDR3: TGTGCCAGCAGCTCGACAGGATCCTACGAGCAGTACTTC. The variable domain in full, completed from reference TRBV7-2 and TRBJ2-7, reads GAGVSQSPSNKVTEKGKDVELRCDPISGHTALYWYRQSLGQGLEFLIYFQGNSAPDKSGLPSDRFSAERTGGSVSTLTIQRTQQEDSAVYLCASSSTGSYEQYFGPGTRLTVT.

The V and J genes are TRBV7-2 and TRBJ2-3; perhaps TRBD2 as D (5 bases). From germline, CDR1 is SGHTA and CDR2 FQGNSA. V was cut by 5 bases and J by 0 bases, with 15 bases left in between. The CDR3 sequence is 16 residues long. The CDR3 reads CASSVRNAGSTDTQYF. The CDR3 region has the DNA TGTGCCAGCAGCGTTAGGAATGCGGGCAGCACAGATACGCAGTATTTT.

J is TRBJ2-5 and V is TRBV18; D call uncertain. The CDR3 sequence is 13 residues long. CDR1 KGHSH and CDR2 LQKENI come from the germline V gene. Trimming took 3 bases from V and 10 from J, leaving 15 bases between them. CDR3 region: CASSPSFTSYQYF. The CDR3 region has the DNA TGTGCCAGCTCACCGTCCTTTACATCTTACCAGTACTTC.

The chain has TRBV6-5 and TRBJ2-2; D unclear. The CDR3 has 13 residues. V was cut by 6 bases and J by 5 bases, with 10 bases left in between. Germline CDR1 and CDR2: MNHEY and SVGAGI. CDR3 sequence: CASSRLLTGELFF. The CDR3 coding sequence is TGTGCCAGCAGCCGACTGCTTACCGGGGAGCTGTTTTTT.

A few counts support this clone. The V and J genes are TRBV20-1 and TRBJ2-5; D is undetermined. The V gene's germline CDR1 is DFQATT and CDR2 SNEGSKA (reference sequence). The CDR3 sequence is 11 residues long. Deletions cut 6 bases from V and 4 bases from J, with 9 bases between. CDR3 bases: TGCAGTGCCCGGCTAGGAGAGACCCAGTACTTC. Its translation is CSARLGETQYF.

The CDR3 sequence is CSVVTGRADTQYF. CDR3 nucleotides: TGCAGCGTTGTTACGGGTAGGGCAGATACGCAGTATTTT. The chain joins TRBV29-1 to TRBJ2-3; the D is unclear. The CDR3 is made up of 13 amino acids. Looked up from germline, CDR1 is SQVTM and CDR2 is ANQGSEA. Trimming took off 4 bases at V and 4 bases at J, with 12 bases between the two ends.

This clone came up a few times. Here the CDR3 reads CASSPDRVDEQYF. CDR3 nucleotides: TGTGCCAGCAGCCCGGACAGGGTGGACGAGCAGTACTTC. The chain has TRBV27 and TRBJ2-7; 8 nucleotides match TRBD1. The CDR3 loop spans 13 amino acids. Germline V gene data show CDR1 as MNHEY and CDR2 as SMNVEV (reference sequence). V dropped 6 bases and J dropped 5; count of bases not matched to a gene: 6.

In this sample, this clone turned up a few times. The chain joins TRBV4-3 to TRBJ2-7; D might be TRBD1 (5 bases). The CDR3 has 15 amino acids. V shed 0 bases and J shed 0 bases, with 9 bases lying between them. Germline CDR1 and CDR2: LGHNA and YSLEER. CDR3 DNA: TGCGCCAGCAGCCAAGATAAGGGGTTCTCCTACGAGCAGTACTTC. Amino acid sequence: CASSQDKGFSYEQYF.

The V and J genes are TRBV20-1 and TRBJ1-4; D is uncertain. CDR3 length: 11 amino acids. Germline loops: CDR1 DFQATT, CDR2 SNEGSKA (reference sequence). V was trimmed by 5 bases and J by 8 bases, leaving 9 bases between them. The DNA for the CDR3 is TGCAGTGCTGCAATTGGCGAAAAACTGTTTTTT. It encodes CSAAIGEKLFF.

This clone occurred a few times. The gene calls are TRBV4-1 and TRBJ2-7; 7 bases map to TRBD2. Germline V gives CDR1 MGHRA, CDR2 YSYEKL. This CDR3 has 17 residues. The V gene end was trimmed by 1 base and the J gene end by 3 bases; junction bases not matched to a gene: 12. For the CDR3, the DNA is TGCGCCAGCAGCCAAGGGTGGAGTAGCGGGTACTTCTACGAGCAGTACTTC. As protein: CASSQGWSSGYFYEQYF.

This sequence joins TRBV6-1 and TRBJ2-1; the match to TRBD1 covers 7 bases. The CDR3 has 15 amino acids. Germline loops: CDR1 MNHNS, CDR2 SASEGT. Trimming at V came to 2 bases and at J to 2 bases, leaving 3 bases not matched to a gene. This chain's CDR3 is CASSEFGTAYNEQFF. The DNA for the CDR3 is TGTGCCAGCAGTGAATTTGGGACAGCCTACAATGAGCAGTTCTTC.